Listed here are 18 T cell receptor beta chains from one sample, sequenced in a study of blood T cell repertoires in COVID-19. TCRdb keeps only in-frame clones here, not all; method: immunoSEQ multiplex PCR. The table records over 85,000 clones, 75% to 95% of them present only once. Sequenced input: peripheral blood. These receptor sequences come from a human donor with active COVID-19. The donor label of this sample is uncertain.

The chain combines TRBV5-4 with TRBJ1-4, with D perhaps matching TRBD1 (5 bases). Trimming stripped 5 bases from V and 2 bases from J, with 7 bases between. Germline-derived CDR1 and CDR2 are SGHNT and YYREEE (reference sequence). The CDR3 has 13 amino acids. CDR3 sequence (DNA): TGTGCCAGCAGTAAGGGGACTAATGAAAAACTGTTTTTT. Protein product: CASSKGTNEKLFF.

The chain combines TRBV7-2 with TRBJ2-6; TRBD1 might be the D (5 bases). Germline loops: CDR1 SGHTA, CDR2 FQGNSA. The CDR3 sequence is 15 residues long. V was cut by 5 bases and J by 0 bases, with 8 bases left in between. CDR3 in amino acids: CASSRDSSGANVLTF. The CDR3 DNA reads TGTGCCAGCAGCCGTGACAGCTCTGGGGCCAACGTCCTGACTTTC.

The rearrangement joins TRBV28 to TRBJ1-2; the D is unclear. With 3 bases removed from V and 4 bases from J, the gap between germline ends came to 9 bases. Germline CDR1 and CDR2: MDHEN and SYDVKM. The CDR3 extends over 13 amino acids. CDR3 residues: CASSFPPVYGYTF. The CDR3 region has the DNA TGTGCCAGCAGTTTCCCCCCCGTCTATGGCTACACCTTC.

This chain joins TRBV5-1 and TRBJ2-4, with a possible D match to TRBD1 (6 bases). Trimming removed 6 bases from V and 8 bases from J, with 12 bases in between. The CDR3 loop spans 12 amino acids. In germline, CDR1 is SGHRS, CDR2 YFSETQ. CDR3 loop: CASKGEGDIQYF. The CDR3 bases are TGCGCCAGCAAGGGTGAGGGGGACATTCAGTACTTC.

This chain links TRBV5-1 with TRBJ1-1, with 8 nucleotides matching TRBD1. With 0 bases clipped from V and 5 bases from J, the junction kept 9 bases outside the gene matches. This CDR3 spans 16 amino acids. Germline V gene sequence: CDR1 SGHRS, CDR2 YFSETQ. CDR3 DNA sequence: TGCGCCAGCAGCTTGGGGACAGGGCGTTTCGGGACTGAAGCTTTCTTT. It yields the protein CASSLGTGRFGTEAFF.

The chain employs TRBV19 and TRBJ2-5; 9 positions match TRBD1. CDR1 is LNHDA, CDR2 SQIVND, per germline (reference sequence). J was trimmed by 4 bases and V by 5 bases; bases with no gene match: 8. The CDR3 extends over 15 amino acids. DNA for the CDR3: TGTGCCAGTAGTCCTCGGACAGGGGACACAGAGACCCAGTACTTC. Translation gives CASSPRTGDTETQYF.

This rearrangement joins TRBV7-3 to TRBJ1-1; TRBD1 is a possible D gene (6 bases). Germline CDR1 reads SGHTA; CDR2 reads FQGTGA. This CDR3 comprises 15 residues. Deletions cut 2 bases from V and 1 base from J, with 11 bases between. As DNA, the CDR3 is TGTGCCAGCAGCTTATGGGCAGGGGAGAACACTGAAGCTTTCTTT. This encodes CASSLWAGENTEAFF.

This rearrangement joins TRBV2 to TRBJ2-6, with 8 bases fitting TRBD1. This CDR3 has 17 amino acids. The junction had 3 bases not matched to a gene; V was cut back by 2 bases and J by 0 bases. Germline CDR1 and CDR2: SNHLY and FYNNEI. Written as DNA, the CDR3 is TGTGCCAGCAGTGAAACACAGGGGGGCTCTGGGGCCAACGTCCTGACTTTC. Residues: CASSETQGGSGANVLTF. The variable domain in full, completed from reference TRBV2 and TRBJ2-6, reads EPEVTQTPSHQVTQMGQEVILRCVPISNHLYFYWYRQILGQKVEFLVSFYNNEISEKSEIFDDQFSVERPDGSNFTLKIRSTKLEDSAMYFCASSETQGGSGANVLTFGAGSRLTVL.

CDR3 in amino acids: CASSVEGATAGELFF. The DNA of the CDR3 is TGTGCCAGCAGCGTAGAAGGAGCGACCGCCGGGGAGCTGTTTTTT. The chain recombines TRBV9 with TRBJ2-2, with D uncertain. V was clipped by 0 bases and J by 6 bases, with 12 bases between them. This CDR3 has 15 amino acids. The germline V gene has CDR1 SGDLS and CDR2 YYNGEE.

CDR3 in amino acids: CASSYYSGQGYTF. The DNA for the CDR3 is TGTGCCAGCAGTTACTATTCCGGACAGGGCTACACCTTC. The J gene is TRBJ1-2, the V gene TRBV6-5; perhaps TRBD1 as D (6 bases). CDR3 length: 13 residues. Germline V CDR1 and CDR2: MNHEY, SVGAGI. V was trimmed by 1 base and J by 8 bases, leaving 11 bases between them.

The gene calls are TRBV2 and TRBJ2-7, with 9 nucleotides matching TRBD1. The V and J ends lost 2 bases and 3 bases, in that order; junction bases with no gene match: 2. The CDR3 contains 14 residues. CDR1 and CDR2 (germline): SNHLY, FYNNEI. CDR3: CASSETTGGYEQYF. The CDR3 DNA sequence: TGTGCCAGCAGTGAAACGACAGGGGGCTACGAGCAGTACTTC.

The genes are TRBV18 and TRBJ1-2; D perhaps matches TRBD1 (6 bases). CDR3 length equals 14 residues. CDR1 KGHSH and CDR2 LQKENI come from the germline V gene. V lost 1 base and J 4 bases, leaving 10 bases between the germline ends. DNA for the CDR3: TGTGCCAGCTCACCACAAGACAGGAGCTATGGCTACACCTTC. Its translation: CASSPQDRSYGYTF. The full variable domain, its missing parts supplied by reference TRBV18 and TRBJ1-2, is NAGVMQNPRHLVRRRGQEARLRCSPMKGHSHVYWYRQLPEEGLKFMVYLQKENIIDESGMPKERFSAEFPKEGPSILRIQQVVRGDSAAYFCASSPQDRSYGYTFGSGTRLTVV.

This clone was seen a single time. The chain has TRBV11-2 and TRBJ2-7; 11 positions agree with TRBD2. CDR1 SGHAT and CDR2 FQNNGV come from the germline V gene. This CDR3 is 14 amino acids long. Trimming cost V 3 bases and J 9 bases; bases outside gene matches: 7. CDR3 in amino acids: CASSLGLAGGGQYF. The CDR3 coding sequence is TGTGCCAGCAGCTTGGGGCTAGCGGGGGGCGGGCAGTACTTC.

The chain has TRBV25-1 and TRBJ1-1, with 7 bases identical to TRBD1. V lost 5 bases to trimming and J lost 8 bases; unmatched junction nucleotides: 8. The germline V gene has CDR1 MGHDK and CDR2 SYGVNS. This CDR3 comprises 13 residues. The CDR3, as DNA: TGTGCCAGCAGTATGACAGGGTTAACGGAAGCTTTCTTT. Protein sequence: CASSMTGLTEAFF.

The table lists this clone with a count of one. This chain joins TRBV6-5 and TRBJ1-3, with 9 positions matching TRBD1. The CDR3 contains 15 residues. Germline V gene lookup returns CDR1 MNHEY and CDR2 SVGAGI. J lost 3 bases, V lost 5 bases, and 5 bases had no gene match. CDR3 nucleotides: TGTGCCAGCAGTACACAGGGGGCCGTTGGAAACACCATATATTTT. Translation gives CASSTQGAVGNTIYF.

The genes are TRBV4-1 and TRBJ2-7; D might be TRBD2 (6 bases). The CDR3 length is 15 residues. Trimming took off 0 bases at V and 1 base at J, with 10 bases between the two ends. Germline CDR1 and CDR2: MGHRA and YSYEKL. Here the CDR3 reads CASSQEVEGSYEQYF. As DNA, the CDR3 is TGCGCCAGCAGCCAAGAAGTGGAGGGGTCCTACGAGCAGTACTTC.

This sequence joins TRBV14 and TRBJ2-1; TRBD1 matches 9 bases. Germline V lookup: CDR1 SGHDN, CDR2 FVKESK. V trimming: 0 bases; J trimming: 8 bases; junction bases outside the gene matches: 5. The CDR3 extends over 15 amino acids. CDR3 bases: TGTGCCAGCAGCCAAGATAGAGGACAGGGGTATGAGCAGTTCTTC. It specifies CASSQDRGQGYEQFF.

V gene TRBV25-1 combines with J gene TRBJ1-2; no clear D gene. V was shortened by 3 bases and J by 1 base, with 15 bases between the two germline ends. The CDR3 is made up of 16 amino acids. CDR1 and CDR2 from the germline V gene are MGHDK and SYGVNS. In nucleotides, the CDR3 is TGTGCCAGCAGTGATAAATTGTGGCCGTTTAACTATGGCTACACCTTC. Its protein product is CASSDKLWPFNYGYTF.